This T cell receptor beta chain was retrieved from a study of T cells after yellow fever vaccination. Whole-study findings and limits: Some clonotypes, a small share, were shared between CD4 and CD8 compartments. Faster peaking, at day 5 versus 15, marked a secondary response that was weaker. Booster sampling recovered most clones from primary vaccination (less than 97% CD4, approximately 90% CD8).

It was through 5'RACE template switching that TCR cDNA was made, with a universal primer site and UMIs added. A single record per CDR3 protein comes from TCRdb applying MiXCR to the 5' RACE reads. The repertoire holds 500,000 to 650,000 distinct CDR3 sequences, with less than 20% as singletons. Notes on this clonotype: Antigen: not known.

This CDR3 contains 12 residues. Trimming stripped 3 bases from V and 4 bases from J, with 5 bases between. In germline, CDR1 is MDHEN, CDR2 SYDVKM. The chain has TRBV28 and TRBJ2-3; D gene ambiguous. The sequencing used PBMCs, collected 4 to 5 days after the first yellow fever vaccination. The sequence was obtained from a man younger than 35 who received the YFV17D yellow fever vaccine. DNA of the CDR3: TGTGCCAGCAGTTTCATGGCAGATACGCAGTATTTT. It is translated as CASSFMADTQYF.